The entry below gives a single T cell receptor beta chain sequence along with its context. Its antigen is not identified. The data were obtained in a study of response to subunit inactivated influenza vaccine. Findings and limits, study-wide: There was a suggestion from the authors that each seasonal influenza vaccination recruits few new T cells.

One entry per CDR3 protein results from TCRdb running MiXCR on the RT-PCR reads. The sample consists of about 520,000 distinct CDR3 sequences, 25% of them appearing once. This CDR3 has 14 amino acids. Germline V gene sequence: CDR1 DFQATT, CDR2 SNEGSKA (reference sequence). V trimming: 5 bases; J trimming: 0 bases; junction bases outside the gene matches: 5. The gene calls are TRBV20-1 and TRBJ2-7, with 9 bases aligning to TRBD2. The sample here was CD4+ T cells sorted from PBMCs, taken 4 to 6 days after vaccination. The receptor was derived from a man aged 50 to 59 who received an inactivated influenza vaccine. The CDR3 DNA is TGCAGTGCTTCAGATAGCGGGAGCTCCTACGAGCAGTACTTC. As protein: CSASDSGSSYEQYF.